This TCR beta chain was found in a study of cytomegalovirus exposure and HLA in healthy donors. Study at large: Sequencing of about 179 million T cells in an earlier analysis found around 100 million unique TCR beta sequences.

This CDR3 contains 14 residues. Germline V gene lookup returns CDR1 SEHNR and CDR2 FQNEAQ (reference sequence). V was shortened by 1 base and J by 4 bases, with 11 bases between the two germline ends. Points on this clone: The antigen remains undetermined.

The donors comprised healthy bone marrow donors. Study findings and constraints: Certain indistinguishable V segments, among them TRBV6-2 and TRBV6-3, were excluded. An analysis done earlier found most TCR beta V segments productive about 90% or about 30% of the time.

It was with 60 Vbeta and 13 Jbeta primers that the PCR ran. Assay: immunoSEQ multiplex PCR; the TCRdb copy retains only in-frame clones and omits some. The sample has some 110,000 clones; roughly 80% are singletons. The receptor was derived from a man aged 25-40 years in good health and CMV-seropositive. The sequenced sample was PBMCs. The genes are TRBV7-9 and TRBJ2-7; D call uncertain. The CDR3 nucleotides read TGTGCCAGCAGCTTAGGGTACAGAAATTACGAGCAGTACTTC. Translating gives CASSLGYRNYEQYF.